A single sample is the source of the 16 T cell receptor beta chains below, sequenced in a study of blood T cell repertoires in COVID-19. Generated by immunoSEQ multiplex PCR, the TCRdb table keeps only in-frame clones and is missing some. The profile covers a few hundred thousand clones, with about 85% appearing a single time and 0.87% taken by the ten largest. Sequencing was carried out using peripheral blood. The receptors here all came from a human donor with COVID-19, enrolled during active disease. The donor label of this sample is uncertain.

Points on this clone: The sample contains more than one DNA sequence encoding this CDR3. The J gene is TRBJ1-5, the V gene TRBV28; no firm D call. V gave up 5 bases and J gave up 4 bases, with 3 bases separating them. This CDR3 contains 11 residues. In germline, CDR1 is MDHEN, CDR2 SYDVKM. CDR3 coding DNA: TGTGCCAGCAGTCTTAATCAGCCCCAGCATTTT. Protein: CASSLNQPQHF. Full variable domain (remainder filled in from reference TRBV28 and TRBJ1-5): DVKVTQSSRYLVKRTGEKVFLECVQDMDHENMFWYRQDPGLGLRLIYFSYDVKMKEKGDIPEGYSVSREKKERFSLILESASTNQTSMYLCASSLNQPQHFGDGTRLSIL.

The V gene is TRBV14, the J gene TRBJ2-7; 7 bases match TRBD1. The germline V gene encodes CDR1 SGHDN and CDR2 FVKESK. This CDR3 is built from 13 residues. J lost 5 bases, V lost 4 bases, and 5 bases had no gene match. The DNA for the CDR3 is TGTGCCAGCAGCCGACAGGGTATCGACGAGCAGTACTTC. Its translation: CASSRQGIDEQYF.

V gene TRBV30 combines with J gene TRBJ1-3, with a possible D match to TRBD1 (5 bases). The V end lost 3 bases, the J end lost 0 bases, and 18 bases lay between the germline ends. The CDR3 covers 17 residues. Germline assignment: CDR1 GTSNPN and CDR2 SVGIG (reference sequence). The DNA of the CDR3 is TGTGCCTGGAGCCCGCCGAGAAGGGGTCCCTCTGGAAACACCATATATTTT. It specifies CAWSPPRRGPSGNTIYF.

The rearrangement joins TRBV28 to TRBJ2-2; 9 nucleotides line up with TRBD1. The CDR3 covers 16 residues. V lost 5 bases, J lost 2 bases, and 6 bases stayed unmatched. Germline values: CDR1 MDHEN, CDR2 SYDVKM. CDR3 amino acids: CASSPTGQGNTGELFF. CDR3 nucleotide sequence: TGTGCCAGCAGTCCTACGGGACAGGGAAACACCGGGGAGCTGTTTTTT. Full variable domain (remainder filled in from reference TRBV28 and TRBJ2-2): DVKVTQSSRYLVKRTGEKVFLECVQDMDHENMFWYRQDPGLGLRLIYFSYDVKMKEKGDIPEGYSVSREKKERFSLILESASTNQTSMYLCASSPTGQGNTGELFFGEGSRLTVL.

V is TRBV28 and J is TRBJ1-2, with TRBD1 matching over 8 bases. J was trimmed by 4 bases and V by 6 bases; bases with no gene match: 13. Germline V CDR1 and CDR2: MDHEN, SYDVKM. CDR3 length: 16 residues. CDR3 coding DNA: TGTGCCAGCAGCTCTGCAGGGGGCGACTTCATCTATGGCTACACCTTC. This encodes CASSSAGGDFIYGYTF.

This clone is termed medium-sized. This chain links TRBV5-6 with TRBJ2-7; 9 positions match TRBD2. This CDR3 has 16 amino acids. After removal of 1 base from V and 0 bases from J, the junction contained 5 bases not matched to a gene. Germline-derived CDR1 and CDR2 are SGHDT and YYEEEE. CDR3 in DNA: TGTGCCAGCAGCTTGCACGGGCGGGGGGGCTCCTACGAGCAGTACTTC. It specifies CASSLHGRGGSYEQYF.

The genes are TRBV11-2 and TRBJ1-1; D possibly corresponds to TRBD1 (5 bases). The CDR3 has 13 amino acids. The germline V gene has CDR1 SGHAT and CDR2 FQNNGV. The V gene lost 3 bases and the J gene lost 6 bases, with 11 bases spanning the gap. CDR3 region: CASSLGPAAEAFF. Written as DNA, the CDR3 is TGTGCCAGCAGCTTGGGGCCGGCGGCTGAAGCTTTCTTT.

In regard to this clone: One end of the junction varies from germline; a read error may be responsible. The chain uses TRBV5-4 and TRBJ2-1; the match to TRBD2 covers 8 bases. The CDR3 contains 15 residues. The germline CDR1 and CDR2 sequences are SGHNT and YYREEE (reference sequence). CDR3 nucleotide sequence: TGTGCCATCAGCAAAGAGACTAGCGATTACAATGAGCAGTTCTTC. The encoded protein is CAISKETSDYNEQFF.

The chain recombines TRBV5-4 with TRBJ1-2; the D gene is possibly TRBD1 (6 bases). This CDR3 comprises 13 residues. CDR1 and CDR2 from the germline V gene are SGHNT and YYREEE (reference sequence). V lost 2 bases, J lost 7 bases, and 12 bases lay in between. As DNA, the CDR3 is TGTGCCAGCAGCTTACAGGGTCCGGGTGGCTACACCTTC. Translated, it gives CASSLQGPGGYTF.

Only one count was recorded for this clone. The chain uses TRBV4-2 and TRBJ2-1; TRBD2 matches at 14 bases. V gave up 1 base and J gave up 9 bases; unmatched junction bases: 2. This CDR3 spans 15 amino acids. The germline gives CDR1 LGHNA, CDR2 YNFKEQ. In nucleotides, the CDR3 is TGTGCCAGCAGCCAAGTGACTAGCGGGAGGGTTGAGCAGTTCTTC. Translating it yields CASSQVTSGRVEQFF.

The chain joins TRBV5-4 to TRBJ2-2; D may be TRBD1 (5 bases). Germline V gene lookup returns CDR1 SGHNT and CDR2 YYREEE (reference sequence). This CDR3 spans 16 amino acids. The ends were cut back, 0 bases at V and 6 bases at J, with 15 bases in the middle. CDR3 in DNA: TGTGCCAGCAGCTTGGGGTCTAGTGTACAGGCCGGGGAGCTGTTTTTT. Residues: CASSLGSSVQAGELFF.

V is TRBV19 and J is TRBJ1-1; TRBD1 aligns across 7 bases. CDR3 length: 15 amino acids. V shed 5 bases, J shed 3 bases, and the junction held 9 bases outside the gene matches. Per germline, CDR1 LNHDA and CDR2 SQIVND (reference sequence). CDR3 DNA sequence: TGTGCCAGTAGTCCGACCGTGACAGGGTACACTGAAGCTTTCTTT. Amino acid sequence: CASSPTVTGYTEAFF.

The genes are TRBV28 and TRBJ1-3, with D possibly TRBD1 on 5 matching bases. Between the trimmed V and J ends, which lost 6 bases and 3 bases, there was a span of 15 bases. Germline V gives CDR1 MDHEN, CDR2 SYDVKM. This CDR3 is 15 amino acids long. CDR3 region: CASRQGQNNGNTIYF. In DNA, the CDR3 is TGTGCCAGCAGACAAGGACAAAACAATGGAAACACCATATATTTT.

This chain joins TRBV6-4 and TRBJ1-2; 10 bases align to TRBD1. The CDR3 sequence is 14 residues long. V dropped 5 bases and J dropped 6; count of bases not matched to a gene: 6. Germline CDR1 MRHNA, CDR2 SNTAGT. As DNA, the CDR3 is TGTGCCAGCAGTTCCGGGACAGGGGCCCATGGCTACACCTTC. As protein: CASSSGTGAHGYTF.

V usage is TRBV27 and J usage is TRBJ2-1, with TRBD2 identical over 9 bases. V lost 3 bases and J lost 6; bases outside the gene matches: 3. The CDR3 totals 14 residues. From germline, CDR1 is MNHEY and CDR2 SMNVEV (reference sequence). As DNA, the CDR3 is TGTGCCAGCAGTTTCGGGACTAGCCCCAATGAGCAGTTCTTC. Protein product: CASSFGTSPNEQFF.

The V gene is TRBV19, the J gene TRBJ1-5, with a tentative D call TRBD1 (5 bases). Germline-derived CDR1 and CDR2 are LNHDA and SQIVND (reference sequence). V was cut by 0 bases and J by 2 bases, with 11 bases left in between. There are 16 residues in the CDR3. In DNA form, the CDR3 reads TGTGCCAGTAGTATAGATCAGGGCAGGCGCAATCAGCCCCAGCATTTT. It codes for CASSIDQGRRNQPQHF.